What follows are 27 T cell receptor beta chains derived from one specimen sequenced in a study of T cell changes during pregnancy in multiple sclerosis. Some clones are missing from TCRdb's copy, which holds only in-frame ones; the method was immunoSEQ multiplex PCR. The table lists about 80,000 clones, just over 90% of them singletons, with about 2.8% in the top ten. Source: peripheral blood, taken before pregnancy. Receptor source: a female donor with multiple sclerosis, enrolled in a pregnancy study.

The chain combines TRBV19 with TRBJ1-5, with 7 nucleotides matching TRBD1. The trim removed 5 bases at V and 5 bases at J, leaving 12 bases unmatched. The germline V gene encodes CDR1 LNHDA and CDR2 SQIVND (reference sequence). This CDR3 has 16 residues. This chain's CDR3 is CASSSRGRGGDQPQHF. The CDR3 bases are TGTGCCAGTAGTTCGAGGGGGAGAGGGGGCGATCAGCCCCAGCATTTT.

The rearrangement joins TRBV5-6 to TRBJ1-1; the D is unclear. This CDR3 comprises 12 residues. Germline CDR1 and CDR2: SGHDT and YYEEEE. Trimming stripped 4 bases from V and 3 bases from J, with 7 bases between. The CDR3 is CASSAEYTEAFF. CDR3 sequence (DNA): TGTGCCAGCAGCGCGGAGTACACTGAAGCTTTCTTT.

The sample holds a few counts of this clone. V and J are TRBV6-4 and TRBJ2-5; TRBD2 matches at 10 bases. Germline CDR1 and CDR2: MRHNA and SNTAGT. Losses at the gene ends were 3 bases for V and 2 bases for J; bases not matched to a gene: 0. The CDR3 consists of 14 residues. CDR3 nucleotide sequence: TGTGCCAGCAGTGAGGGACTAGCGCAAGAGACCCAGTACTTC. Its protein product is CASSEGLAQETQYF.

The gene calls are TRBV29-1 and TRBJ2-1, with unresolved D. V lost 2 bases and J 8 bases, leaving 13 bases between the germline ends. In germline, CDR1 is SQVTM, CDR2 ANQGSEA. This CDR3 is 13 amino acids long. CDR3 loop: CSVEFPARDEQFF. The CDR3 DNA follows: TGCAGCGTTGAATTCCCCGCACGGGATGAGCAGTTCTTC.

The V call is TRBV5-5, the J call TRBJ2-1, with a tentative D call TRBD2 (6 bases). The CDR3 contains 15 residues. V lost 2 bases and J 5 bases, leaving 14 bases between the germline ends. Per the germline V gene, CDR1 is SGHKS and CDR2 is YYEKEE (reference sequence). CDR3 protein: CASSFRDSTNNEQFF. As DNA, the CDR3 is TGTGCCAGCAGCTTTCGGGACTCCACTAACAATGAGCAGTTCTTC.

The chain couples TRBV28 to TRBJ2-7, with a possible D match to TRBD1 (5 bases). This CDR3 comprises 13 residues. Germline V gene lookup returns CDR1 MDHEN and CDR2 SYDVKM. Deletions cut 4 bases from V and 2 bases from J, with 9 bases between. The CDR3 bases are TGTGCCAGCAGTTCAGGGAACACCTACGAGCAGTACTTC. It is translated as CASSSGNTYEQYF. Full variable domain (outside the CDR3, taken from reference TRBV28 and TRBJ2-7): DVKVTQSSRYLVKRTGEKVFLECVQDMDHENMFWYRQDPGLGLRLIYFSYDVKMKEKGDIPEGYSVSREKKERFSLILESASTNQTSMYLCASSSGNTYEQYFGPGTRLTVT.

The CDR3, as DNA: TGTGCCAGCAGTCGACCGGGACAGGGGAACACTGAAGCTTTCTTT. Translated: CASSRPGQGNTEAFF. This sequence joins TRBV6-5 and TRBJ1-1, with 9 positions matching TRBD1. The CDR3 runs 15 residues. V shed 5 bases and J 1 base; nucleotides not matched to a gene: 5. The germline V gene encodes CDR1 MNHEY and CDR2 SVGAGI.

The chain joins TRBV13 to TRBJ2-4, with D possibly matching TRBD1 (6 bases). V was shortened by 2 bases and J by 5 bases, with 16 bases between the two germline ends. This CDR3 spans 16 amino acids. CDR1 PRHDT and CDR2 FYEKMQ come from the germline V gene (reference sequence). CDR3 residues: CASSLRNPGAQNIQYF. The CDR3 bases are TGTGCCAGCAGCTTAAGGAATCCAGGGGCACAAAACATTCAGTACTTC.

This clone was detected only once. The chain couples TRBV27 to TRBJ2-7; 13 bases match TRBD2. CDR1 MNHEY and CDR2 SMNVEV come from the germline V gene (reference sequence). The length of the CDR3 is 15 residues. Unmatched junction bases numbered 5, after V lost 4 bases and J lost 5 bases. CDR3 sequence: CASSSGTSGTHEQYF. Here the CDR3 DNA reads TGTGCCAGCAGTTCGGGGACTAGCGGGACCCACGAGCAGTACTTC.

The CDR3 nucleotides are TGTGCCAGCAGTTTTCGTGAGGCGCCATTCGAAGCTTTCTTT. Translated, it gives CASSFREAPFEAFF. The chain joins TRBV28 to TRBJ1-1; D call uncertain. The CDR3 loop spans 14 amino acids. Trimming took off 3 bases at V and 8 bases at J, with 16 bases between the two ends. Germline V gene lookup returns CDR1 MDHEN and CDR2 SYDVKM.

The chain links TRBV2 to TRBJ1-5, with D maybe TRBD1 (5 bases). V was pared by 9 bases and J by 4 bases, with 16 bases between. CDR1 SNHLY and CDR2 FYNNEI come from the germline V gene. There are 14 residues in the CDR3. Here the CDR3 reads CASTTGKRNQPQHF. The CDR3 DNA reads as TGTGCCAGTACCACAGGAAAAAGAAATCAGCCCCAGCATTTT.

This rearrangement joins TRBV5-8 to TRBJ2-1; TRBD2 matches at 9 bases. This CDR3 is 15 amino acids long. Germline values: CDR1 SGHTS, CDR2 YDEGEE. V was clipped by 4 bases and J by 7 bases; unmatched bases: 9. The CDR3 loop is CASSQFAGGTNEQFF. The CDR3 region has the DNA TGTGCCAGCAGCCAGTTTGCGGGAGGGACTAATGAGCAGTTCTTC.

CDR3 sequence reads: CASRQRGLAGQSEQFF. CDR3 nucleotides: TGTGCCAGCAGGCAAAGGGGACTAGCGGGACAGAGTGAGCAGTTCTTC. The genes are TRBV4-2 and TRBJ2-1; 13 nucleotides agree with TRBD2. The V gene end was trimmed by 6 bases and the J gene end by 9 bases; junction bases not matched to a gene: 11. This CDR3 spans 16 amino acids. Per the germline V gene, CDR1 is LGHNA and CDR2 is YNFKEQ.

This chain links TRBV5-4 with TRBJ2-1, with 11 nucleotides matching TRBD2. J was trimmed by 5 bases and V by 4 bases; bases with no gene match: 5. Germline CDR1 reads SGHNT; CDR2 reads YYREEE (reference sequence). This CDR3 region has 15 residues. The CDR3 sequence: CASSLTSGRHNEQFF. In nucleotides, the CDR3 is TGTGCCAGCAGCCTTACTAGCGGGAGACACAATGAGCAGTTCTTC.

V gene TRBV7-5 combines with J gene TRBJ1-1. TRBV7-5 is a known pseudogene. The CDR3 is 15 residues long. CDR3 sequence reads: CARSFGRERNTEAFF. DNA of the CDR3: TGTGCCAGAAGCTTTGGGAGGGAGCGGAACACTGAAGCTTTCTTT.

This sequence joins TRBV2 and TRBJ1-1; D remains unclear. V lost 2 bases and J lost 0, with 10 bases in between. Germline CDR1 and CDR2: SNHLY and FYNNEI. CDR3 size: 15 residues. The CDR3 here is CASSENSLVNTEAFF. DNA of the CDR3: TGTGCCAGCAGTGAAAACAGTTTAGTGAACACTGAAGCTTTCTTT.

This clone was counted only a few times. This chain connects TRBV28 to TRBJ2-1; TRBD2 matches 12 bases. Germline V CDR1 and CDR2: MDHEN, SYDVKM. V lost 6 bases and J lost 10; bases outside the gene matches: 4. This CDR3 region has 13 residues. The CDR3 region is CASRTGTSGEQFF. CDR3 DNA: TGTGCCAGCAGAACTGGGACTAGCGGGGAGCAGTTCTTC.

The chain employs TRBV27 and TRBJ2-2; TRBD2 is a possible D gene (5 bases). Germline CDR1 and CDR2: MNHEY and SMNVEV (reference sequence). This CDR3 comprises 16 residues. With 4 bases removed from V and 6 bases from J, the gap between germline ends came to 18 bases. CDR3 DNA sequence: TGTGCCAGCAGTTCACCTGCTAGGGAGCGCGCCGGGGAGCTGTTTTTT. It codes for CASSSPARERAGELFF.

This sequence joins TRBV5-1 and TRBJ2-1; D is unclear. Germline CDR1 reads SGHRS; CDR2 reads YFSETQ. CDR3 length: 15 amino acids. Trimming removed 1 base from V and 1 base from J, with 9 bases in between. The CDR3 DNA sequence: TGCGCCAGCAGCTTGCTATCTCCATCCTACAATGAGCAGTTCTTC. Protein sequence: CASSLLSPSYNEQFF.

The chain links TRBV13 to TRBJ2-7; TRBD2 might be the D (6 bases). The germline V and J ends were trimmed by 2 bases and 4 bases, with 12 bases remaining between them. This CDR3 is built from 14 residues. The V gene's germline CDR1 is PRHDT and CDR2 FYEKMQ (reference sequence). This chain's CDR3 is CASSLTGLVYEQYF. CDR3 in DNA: TGTGCCAGCAGCTTAACGGGACTTGTGTACGAGCAGTACTTC.

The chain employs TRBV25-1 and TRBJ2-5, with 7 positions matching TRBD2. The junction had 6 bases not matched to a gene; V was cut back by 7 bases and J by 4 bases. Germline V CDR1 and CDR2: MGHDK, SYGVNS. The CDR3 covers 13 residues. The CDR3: CASTGLVRETQYF. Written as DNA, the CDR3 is TGTGCCAGCACTGGACTAGTCCGAGAGACCCAGTACTTC.

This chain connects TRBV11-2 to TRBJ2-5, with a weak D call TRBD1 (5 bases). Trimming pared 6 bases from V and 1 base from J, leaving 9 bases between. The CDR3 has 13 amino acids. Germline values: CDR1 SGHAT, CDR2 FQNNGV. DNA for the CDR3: TGTGCCAGCAGTAGGGGCAGCCAAGAGACCCAGTACTTC. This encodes CASSRGSQETQYF.

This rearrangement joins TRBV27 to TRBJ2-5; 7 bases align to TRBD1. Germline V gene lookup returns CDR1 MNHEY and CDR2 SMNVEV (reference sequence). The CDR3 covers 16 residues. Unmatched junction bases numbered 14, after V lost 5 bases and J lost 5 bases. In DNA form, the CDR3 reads TGTGCCAGCAGTACCATCCCCCCGACAGGGTGGGAGACCCAGTACTTC. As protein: CASSTIPPTGWETQYF.

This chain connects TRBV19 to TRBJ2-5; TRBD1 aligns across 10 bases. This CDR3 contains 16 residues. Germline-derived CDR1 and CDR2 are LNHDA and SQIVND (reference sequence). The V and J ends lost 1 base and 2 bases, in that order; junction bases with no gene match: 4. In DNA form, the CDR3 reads TGTGCCAGTAGTATAGGGGCGGGACAGGGGCAAGAGACCCAGTACTTC. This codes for CASSIGAGQGQETQYF.

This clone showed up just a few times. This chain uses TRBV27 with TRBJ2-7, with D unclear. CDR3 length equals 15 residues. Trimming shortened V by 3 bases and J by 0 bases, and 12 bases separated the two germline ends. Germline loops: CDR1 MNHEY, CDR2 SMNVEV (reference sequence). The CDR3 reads CASSFKPPISYEQYF. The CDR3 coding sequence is TGTGCCAGCAGTTTCAAGCCCCCCATCTCCTACGAGCAGTACTTC.

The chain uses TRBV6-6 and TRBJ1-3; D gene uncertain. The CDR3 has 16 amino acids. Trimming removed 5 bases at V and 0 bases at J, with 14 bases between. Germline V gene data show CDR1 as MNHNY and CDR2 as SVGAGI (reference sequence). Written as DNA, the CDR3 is TGTGCCAGCAGTCCCAGCGGCGGGAGCTCTGGAAACACCATATATTTT. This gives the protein CASSPSGGSSGNTIYF.

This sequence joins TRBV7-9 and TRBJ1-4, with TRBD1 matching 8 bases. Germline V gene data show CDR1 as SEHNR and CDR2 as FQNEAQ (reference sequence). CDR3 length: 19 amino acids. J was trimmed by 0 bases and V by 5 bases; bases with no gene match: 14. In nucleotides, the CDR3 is TGTGCCAGCAGCAAACCGGGACAGGTCTCGGGAGCAACTAATGAAAAACTGTTTTTT. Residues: CASSKPGQVSGATNEKLFF.